The subject of this entry is one T cell receptor beta chain. The antigen remains unidentified. This sample is drawn from a study of blood T cells in healthy people across ages. Germline V gene data show CDR1 as WNHNN and CDR2 as SYGVQD (reference sequence). This CDR3 is 12 amino acids long. Trimming removed 8 bases from V and 2 bases from J, with 8 bases in between. Study-level results: More naive CD4+ cells and higher diversity marked long-lived donors relative to aged donors. Naive T cell percentage and TCR beta diversity correlated strongly. It was not possible, with unsorted PBMCs, to conclusively compare naive and antigen-experienced cells.

A second PCR, run for roughly 7 to 12 cycles, used a sample-barcoded 5' primer plus a J-beta primer mix. Samples each returned at least 3 million CDR3-containing paired-end reads. TCRdb redid the calling of the 5' RACE reads with MiXCR, one entry per CDR3 protein. Of around 690,000 distinct CDR3 sequences in the sample, 58% were seen once. The sample consisted of blood. The TCR sequence derives from a man in his sixties in good health. This chain connects TRBV10-1 to TRBJ2-3, with D unresolved. CDR3 amino acids: CASGQDTDTQYF. The CDR3 region has the DNA TGCGCCAGCGGTCAAGACACAGATACGCAGTATTTT.